The 9 T cell receptor beta chains presented below share a single source sample, sequenced in a study of blood T cell repertoires in COVID-19. Assay: immunoSEQ multiplex PCR; the TCRdb copy retains only in-frame clones and omits some. The table shows some 150,000 clones, with approximately 88% occurring only once. Sequencing was done on a sample of peripheral blood. All receptors derive from a man in his 60s with acute or convalescent COVID-19.

The chain employs TRBV7-2 and TRBJ2-7; D is possibly TRBD1 (6 bases). V lost 3 bases to trimming and J lost 2 bases, with 11 bases between them. The CDR3 consists of 14 residues. The germline V gene has CDR1 SGHTA and CDR2 FQGNSA. The CDR3 bases are TGTGCCAGCAGCTTGCAGGGGCCCCCCTACGAGCAGTACTTC. It encodes CASSLQGPPYEQYF.

The CDR3 region is CASSMDPRAGQPQHF. The CDR3 nucleotides are TGTGCCAGTAGTATGGACCCGAGGGCAGGTCAGCCCCAGCATTTT. V and J are TRBV19 and TRBJ1-5, with no clear D. V gave up 3 bases and J gave up 6 bases, with 15 bases separating them. The CDR3 totals 15 residues. Germline V CDR1 and CDR2: LNHDA, SQIVND (reference sequence).

The chain employs TRBV5-1 and TRBJ2-1; the match to TRBD2 covers 14 bases. The length of the CDR3 is 19 residues. Losses at the gene ends were 4 bases for V and 2 bases for J; bases not matched to a gene: 11. CDR1 and CDR2 from the germline V gene are SGHRS and YFSETQ. The CDR3 DNA is TGCGCCAGCAGCAGTAGACTAGCGGGGGGGCCGAAAACCTACAATGAGCAGTTCTTC. It yields the protein CASSSRLAGGPKTYNEQFF.

The V call is TRBV7-6, the J call TRBJ1-1; D gene uncertain. V was clipped by 3 bases and J by 2 bases, with 7 bases between them. There are 13 residues in the CDR3. Germline CDR1 SGHVS, CDR2 FNYEAQ. The CDR3 reads CASSFGSNTEAFF. The CDR3 nucleotides read TGTGCCAGCAGCTTCGGTTCCAACACTGAAGCTTTCTTT.

The chain uses TRBV7-2 and TRBJ2-1, with TRBD2 matching over 8 bases. The CDR3 extends over 15 amino acids. Germline V gene data show CDR1 as SGHTA and CDR2 as FQGNSA. The junction had 6 bases not matched to a gene; V was cut back by 4 bases and J by 4 bases. CDR3 sequence: CASSSSSGGYNEQFF. The CDR3 region has the DNA TGTGCCAGCAGCTCCTCCAGCGGGGGTTACAATGAGCAGTTCTTC.

This chain links TRBV4-2 with TRBJ1-5; D ambiguous. The CDR3 runs to 15 residues. The V gene lost 2 bases and the J gene lost 3 bases, with 11 bases spanning the gap. Germline CDR1 reads LGHNA; CDR2 reads YNFKEQ. The DNA for the CDR3 is TGTGCCAGCAGCCAAATCTCCACAGACAATCAGCCCCAGCATTTT. This encodes CASSQISTDNQPQHF.

This clone was recorded once. This sequence joins TRBV2 and TRBJ1-5; 8 nucleotides line up with TRBD1. Looked up from germline, CDR1 is SNHLY and CDR2 is FYNNEI. The CDR3 covers 14 residues. The ends lost 4 bases at V and 2 bases at J; junction bases unmatched: 1. The CDR3 nucleotides are TGTGCCAGCAGTGTACAGGGGGGCAATCAGCCCCAGCATTTT. Translated: CASSVQGGNQPQHF.

The chain couples TRBV23-1 to TRBJ1-1, with D unclear. TRBV23-1 belongs to the ORF category, with a function that is uncertain. V was pared by 7 bases and J by 5 bases, with 8 bases between. This CDR3 comprises 11 residues. CDR3 protein: CASIERTEAFF. The CDR3 DNA is TGCGCCAGCATCGAGAGGACTGAAGCTTTCTTT.

This rearrangement joins TRBV14 to TRBJ1-3; maybe TRBD1 (6 bases). The length of the CDR3 is 15 residues. Germline CDR1 reads SGHDN; CDR2 reads FVKESK. Trimming pared 4 bases from V and 0 bases from J, leaving 10 bases between. The CDR3 protein is CASSLTGSSGNTIYF. The CDR3 DNA reads as TGTGCCAGCAGCCTCACAGGGAGCTCTGGAAACACCATATATTTT.